This TCR beta chain was identified in a study of T cell responses to AZD1222 COVID-19 vaccine. Broader study findings: Donors were chiefly white British, with a greater number of females, and clonal diversity was perhaps underestimated. Nearly half of unique spike-specific TCRs reportedly avoided B.1.351 and B.1.1.7 mutated regions. CD4 TCRs linked to vaccination spanned spike, dominating at 160-218 and 743-854.

Profiling relied on immunoSEQ multiplex PCR, and the TCRdb table lists in-frame clones only, not all of them. The profile shows 180,000 or so clones, more than 85% of them singletons. Some second doses came at about 4 weeks and others at about 12 weeks; these were pooled. As concerns this clone: Its antigen is currently unknown.

The source material was peripheral blood, sampled 28 days after the second AZD1222 dose. The receptor was derived from an adult who received the AZD1222 COVID-19 vaccine.

The CDR3 reads CASSIGNRERSYEQYF. The CDR3 region has the DNA TGTGCCAGTAGTATAGGAAACAGAGAACGCTCCTACGAGCAGTACTTC. The J gene is TRBJ2-7, the V gene TRBV19; D is unresolved. Germline lookup yields CDR1 LNHDA and CDR2 SQIVND (reference sequence). The germline V and J ends were trimmed by 1 base and 0 bases, with 13 bases remaining between them. CDR3 length equals 16 residues.